This TCR beta chain comes out of a study of blood T cell repertoires in COVID-19. The CDR3 is made up of 14 amino acids. With V trimmed by 6 bases and J by 0 bases, 4 bases remained unmatched. Germline CDR1 and CDR2: SGHKS and YYEKEE (reference sequence). Sequenced by immunoSEQ multiplex PCR; TCRdb stores in-frame clones only, minus some. The table has 240,000 or so clones, about nine tenths seen once. The chain uses TRBV5-5 and TRBJ2-3, with TRBD2 matching 7 bases. The clonotype was recovered from a man in his sixties who had recovered from COVID-19. The sample taken for sequencing was peripheral blood. CDR3: CASNRGGSTDTQYF. CDR3 nucleotides: TGTGCCAGCAACCGGGGAGGGAGCACAGATACGCAGTATTTT.